The next 19 T cell receptor beta chains were all read from a single sample in a study of blood T cells in healthy people across ages. A sample-barcoded 5' primer and a J-beta primer mix were used in a second PCR of about 7 to 12 cycles. TCRdb re-derived calls from the 5' RACE reads in MiXCR, one entry per CDR3 protein. This sample has about 1.5 million distinct CDR3 sequences; under 55% occur once, and the top ten carry over 3.5%. The sequencing input was blood. The receptors derive from a woman aged 18-29 years in good health.

The sample holds a few counts of this clonotype. The chain carries TRBV20-1 and TRBJ2-7, with TRBD2 matching over 14 bases. Looked up from germline, CDR1 is DFQATT and CDR2 is SNEGSKA (reference sequence). The V gene end was trimmed by 6 bases and the J gene end by 0 bases; junction bases not matched to a gene: 10. CDR3 length: 17 residues. DNA of the CDR3: TGCAGTGCAGGGACTAGCGGGGGTCCCTTGGGCTCCTACGAGCAGTACTTC. This sequence encodes CSAGTSGGPLGSYEQYF.

CDR3 coding DNA: TGTGCCAGCAGCTACCACAGGGGAATCATTGCTAATGAAAAACTGTTTTTT. This sequence encodes CASSYHRGIIANEKLFF. This chain connects TRBV7-9 to TRBJ1-4; 7 bases agree with TRBD1. The length of the CDR3 is 17 residues. The germline V gene has CDR1 SEHNR and CDR2 FQNEAQ (reference sequence). The J segment lost 3 bases and the V segment lost 4 bases, leaving 11 bases of the junction unmatched. The full variable domain, in which reference TRBV7-9 and TRBJ1-4 provide the parts outside the CDR3, is DTGVSQNPRHKITKRGQNVTFRCDPISEHNRLYWYRQTLGQGPEFLTYFQNEAQLEKSRLLSDRFSAERPKGSFSTLEIQRTEQGDSAMYLCASSYHRGIIANEKLFFGSGTQLSVL.

This clonotype appeared a few times. The V and J genes are TRBV2 and TRBJ2-1; 8 nucleotides align to TRBD2. The CDR3 is made up of 17 amino acids. In germline, CDR1 is SNHLY, CDR2 FYNNEI. V gave up 0 bases and J gave up 4 bases; unmatched junction bases: 8. The CDR3 nucleotides are TGTGCCAGCAGTGAAGCGCTTATGGTAGCGGGATACAATGAGCAGTTCTTC. Protein: CASSEALMVAGYNEQFF.

This clonotype was seen a handful of times. V usage is TRBV29-1 and J usage is TRBJ2-7; D gene ambiguous. The V and J ends lost 8 bases and 3 bases respectively, with 11 bases between them. The CDR3 runs to 11 residues. The germline V gene has CDR1 SQVTM and CDR2 ANQGSEA. As DNA, the CDR3 is TGCAGCATGACAATTGACTACGAGCAGTACTTC. Amino acid sequence: CSMTIDYEQYF.

This clonotype was counted only a few times. This rearrangement joins TRBV29-1 to TRBJ2-1; D is possibly TRBD1 (6 bases). The CDR3 totals 13 residues. Germline CDR1 and CDR2: SQVTM and ANQGSEA. V shed 3 bases and J shed 5 bases, with 11 bases lying between them. CDR3 DNA sequence: TGCAGCGTTGACCGACAGGCTAACAATGAGCAGTTCTTC. Its translation is CSVDRQANNEQFF.

This chain joins TRBV7-2 and TRBJ1-2; possibly TRBD1 for D (5 bases). The germline V gene has CDR1 SGHTA and CDR2 FQGNSA. Trimming took off 1 base at V and 0 bases at J, with 9 bases between the two ends. The CDR3 extends over 15 amino acids. CDR3 sequence reads: CASSLDRGTNYGYTF. DNA for the CDR3: TGTGCCAGCAGCTTAGACCGGGGGACTAACTATGGCTACACCTTC.

This rearrangement joins TRBV7-9 to TRBJ1-5, with D perhaps TRBD1 (5 bases). The CDR3 consists of 14 residues. Trimming took off 4 bases at V and 3 bases at J, with 10 bases between the two ends. Germline CDR1 SEHNR, CDR2 FQNEAQ (reference sequence). CDR3 residues: CASSSSGLNQPQHF. Here the CDR3 DNA reads TGTGCCAGCAGCTCGTCAGGGCTCAATCAGCCCCAGCATTTT.

V and J are TRBV27 and TRBJ2-2; a weak D match, TRBD2 (6 bases). CDR3 length: 14 amino acids. Germline CDR1 MNHEY, CDR2 SMNVEV (reference sequence). Trimming cost V 6 bases and J 4 bases, with 12 bases left between them. As DNA, the CDR3 is TGTGCCAGCAGATGGCAGGGAGGCACCGGGGAGCTGTTTTTT. This gives the protein CASRWQGGTGELFF.

The V and J genes are TRBV5-1 and TRBJ1-2; 8 nucleotides match TRBD1. In germline, CDR1 is SGHRS, CDR2 YFSETQ. The CDR3 loop spans 14 amino acids. With V trimmed by 2 bases and J by 7 bases, 7 bases remained unmatched. The CDR3 spells CASSLRTGKIGYTF. Written as DNA, the CDR3 is TGCGCCAGCAGCTTACGGACAGGGAAGATTGGCTACACCTTC.

This clonotype was picked up a small number of times. The CDR3 reads CASSLWGGDNQPQHF. As DNA, the CDR3 is TGCGCCAGCAGCTTGTGGGGGGGAGACAATCAGCCCCAGCATTTT. The chain employs TRBV5-1 and TRBJ1-5; possibly TRBD1 for D (5 bases). Trimming took 1 base from V and 3 from J, leaving 11 bases between them. The CDR3 extends over 15 amino acids. The germline V gene has CDR1 SGHRS and CDR2 YFSETQ.

V gene TRBV25-1 combines with J gene TRBJ2-5; D remains unclear. The CDR3 is 14 amino acids. Trimming removed 4 bases at V and 2 bases at J, with 11 bases between. The germline V gene encodes CDR1 MGHDK and CDR2 SYGVNS. CDR3 nucleotide sequence: TGTGCCAGCAGTGGGGAACTACCTCAAGAGACCCAGTACTTC. It translates to CASSGELPQETQYF.

This clonotype appeared once. Relative to the germline gene, one junction end is altered; a read error may explain this. The chain employs TRBV4-1 and TRBJ1-6, with 7 bases lining up with TRBD1. Germline CDR1 MGHRA, CDR2 YSYEKL. The CDR3 totals 16 residues. CDR3 sequence: CASSHSRDSAGSPPHF. The CDR3 region has the DNA TGCGCCAGCAGCCACAGCCGGGACAGCGCAGGTTCACCCCCCCACTTT.

The chain links TRBV12-3 or TRBV12-4 to TRBJ1-6; D is undetermined. The CDR3 sequence is 14 residues long. V gave up 3 bases and J gave up 5 bases, with 8 bases separating them. CDR3 amino acids: CASSFAGNNSPLHF. The CDR3 DNA follows: TGTGCCAGCAGTTTTGCCGGAAATAATTCACCCCTCCACTTT.

This clonotype was detected ten times or more. The chain is built from TRBV12-3 or TRBV12-4 and TRBJ1-2; weak D call: TRBD1 (5 bases). With 2 bases removed from V and 5 bases from J, the gap between germline ends came to 9 bases. There are 13 residues in the CDR3. CDR3 amino acids: CASSLLGGYGYTF. The CDR3 DNA reads as TGTGCCAGCAGTTTATTGGGGGGATATGGCTACACCTTC.

The V and J genes are TRBV6-6 and TRBJ2-7, with 8 positions matching TRBD1. CDR3 length equals 16 residues. Looked up from germline, CDR1 is MNHNY and CDR2 is SVGAGI (reference sequence). With V trimmed by 2 bases and J by 0 bases, 6 bases remained unmatched. The CDR3, as DNA: TGTGCCAGCAGTTACGGGCCGGGACAGGACTCCTACGAGCAGTACTTC. Encoded protein: CASSYGPGQDSYEQYF.

The V and J genes are TRBV7-2 and TRBJ2-5, with 10 bases fitting TRBD2. V lost 1 base and J lost 0; bases outside the gene matches: 14. CDR1 and CDR2 (germline): SGHTA, FQGNSA. The CDR3 consists of 20 residues. CDR3 nucleotides: TGTGCCAGCAGCTTAGGAACCCCTAGCGGGGGATTTACGTACCAAGAGACCCAGTACTTC. Amino acids: CASSLGTPSGGFTYQETQYF.

The chain carries TRBV27 and TRBJ1-3; 7 bases are a match to TRBD1. The CDR3 loop spans 14 amino acids. Unmatched junction bases numbered 2, after V lost 2 bases and J lost 4 bases. Germline loops: CDR1 MNHEY, CDR2 SMNVEV (reference sequence). Written as DNA, the CDR3 is TGTGCCAGCAGTTTAAGGGGGCACGGAAACACCATATATTTT. This gives the protein CASSLRGHGNTIYF.

The chain employs TRBV29-1 and TRBJ2-1; D is possibly TRBD1 or TRBD2 (5 bases each). Looked up from germline, CDR1 is SQVTM and CDR2 is ANQGSEA. V gave up 5 bases and J gave up 6 bases, with 11 bases separating them. The CDR3 has 12 amino acids. In DNA form, the CDR3 reads TGCAGCGTTACGGATGGGGGCAATGAGCAGTTCTTC. Translating gives CSVTDGGNEQFF.

CDR3 region: CASSLAEGSETQYF. CDR3 DNA: TGTGCCAGCAGCTTAGCGGAGGGGTCGGAGACCCAGTACTTC. The chain is built from TRBV7-8 and TRBJ2-5, with a tentative D call TRBD2 (6 bases). The V gene's germline CDR1 is SGHVS and CDR2 FQNEAQ. This CDR3 contains 14 residues. V was clipped by 0 bases and J by 5 bases, with 10 bases between them. Full variable domain (remainder filled in from reference TRBV7-8 and TRBJ2-5): GAGVSQSPRYKVAKRGQDVALRCDPISGHVSLFWYQQALGQGPEFLTYFQNEAQLDKSGLPSDRFFAERPEGSVSTLKIQRTQQEDSAVYLCASSLAEGSETQYFGPGTRLLVL.